The entry below gives a single T cell receptor beta chain sequence along with its context. This sample was taken from a study of memory CD4+ T cells and cytomegalovirus serostatus. As processed by the authors: Out-of-frame sequences were removed, leaving 2,000,000 or so distinct TCRbeta sequences. Only in-frame clones appear in the TCRdb table, and some are missing; sequencing was by immunoSEQ multiplex PCR. D and trimming were read from the DNA, whereas the V and J calls and clone size are those reported in that table. Altogether about 52,000 clones are present, 80% to 90% being singletons, with the ten largest covering just under 2%. V dropped 7 bases and J dropped 3; count of bases not matched to a gene: 4. Germline V lookup: CDR1 SQVTM, CDR2 ANQGSEA. This CDR3 has 13 residues. Single viable CD3+CD4+CD8-CD45RO+ cells were sorted as the memory CD4+ T cells.

The J gene is TRBJ2-3, the V gene TRBV29-1; 10 nucleotides agree with TRBD2. Sequences were obtained from memory CD4+ T cells from blood. The TCR sequence derives from an adult in good health and CMV-seropositive. The CDR3 spells CSGSGGATDTQYF. The CDR3 DNA reads as TGCAGCGGGAGCGGGGGGGCGACAGATACGCAGTATTTT.